This TCR beta chain appears in the sequencing data of a study of cytomegalovirus exposure and HLA in healthy donors. Regarding the study as a whole: CMV serostatus was the sole immune exposure data available. Analysis performed later found around 15,000 TCR beta sequences associated with HLA alleles at 0.05 false discovery rate.

It was with 60 Vbeta and 13 Jbeta primers that the PCR ran. Per the study methods: A follow-up analysis tallied about 80 million unique TCR beta chains, some 11 million shared. TCRdb's table, derived via immunoSEQ multiplex PCR, lists solely in-frame clones and lacks some. V, J and clone size were drawn from that table, and D and trimming were deduced from the DNA. The sample consists of fewer than 150,000 clones, around 76% of them appearing once. Donors likely had unrecorded immune exposures despite being nominally healthy when sampled. The CDR3 has 12 amino acids. In germline, CDR1 is GTSNPN, CDR2 SVGIG (reference sequence). The germline V and J ends were trimmed by 3 bases and 3 bases, with 9 bases remaining between them. Only a few counts were recorded for this clone. Its specificity is not known.

This TCR was recovered from a man aged 55 to 69 in good health and CMV-seropositive. Sequencing input: PBMCs. The rearrangement links TRBV30 to TRBJ2-7; D might be TRBD1 (5 bases). The CDR3 is CAWRAGIYEQYF. The CDR3 nucleotides are TGTGCCTGGAGGGCAGGGATCTACGAGCAGTACTTC.